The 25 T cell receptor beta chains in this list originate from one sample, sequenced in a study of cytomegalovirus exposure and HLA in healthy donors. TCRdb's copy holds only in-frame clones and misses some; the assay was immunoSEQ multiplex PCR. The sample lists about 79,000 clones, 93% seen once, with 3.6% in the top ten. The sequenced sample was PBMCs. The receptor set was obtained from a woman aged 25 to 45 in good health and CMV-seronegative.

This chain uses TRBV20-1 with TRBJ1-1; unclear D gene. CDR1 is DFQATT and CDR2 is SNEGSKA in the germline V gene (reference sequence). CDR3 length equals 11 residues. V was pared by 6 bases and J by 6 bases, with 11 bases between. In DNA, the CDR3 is TGCAGTGCCCTAAAAACCTCTGAAGCTTTCTTT. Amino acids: CSALKTSEAFF.

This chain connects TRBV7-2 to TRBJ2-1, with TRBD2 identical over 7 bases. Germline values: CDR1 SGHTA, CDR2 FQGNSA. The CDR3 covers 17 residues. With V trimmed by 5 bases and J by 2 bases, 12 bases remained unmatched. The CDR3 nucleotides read TGTGCCAGCAGCATCAAACTGGGGACTATCGCCTACAATGAGCAGTTCTTC. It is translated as CASSIKLGTIAYNEQFF.

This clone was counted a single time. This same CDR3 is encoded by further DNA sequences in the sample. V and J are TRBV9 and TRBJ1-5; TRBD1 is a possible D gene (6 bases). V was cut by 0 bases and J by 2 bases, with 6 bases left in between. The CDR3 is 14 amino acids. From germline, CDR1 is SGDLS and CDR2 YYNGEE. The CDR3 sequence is CASSVGQGNQPQHF. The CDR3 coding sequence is TGTGCCAGCAGCGTAGGACAGGGCAATCAGCCCCAGCATTTT. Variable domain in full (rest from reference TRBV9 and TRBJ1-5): DSGVTQTPKHLITATGQRVTLRCSPRSGDLSVYWYQQSLDQGLQFLIQYYNGEERAKGNILERFSAQQFPDLHSELNLSSLELGDSALYFCASSVGQGNQPQHFGDGTRLSIL.

As DNA, the CDR3 is TGTGCCACCGGGCGACTAGCGGAAACAGATACGCAGTATTTT. It translates to CATGRLAETDTQYF. The V gene is TRBV2, the J gene TRBJ2-3; TRBD2 matches at 9 bases. The CDR3 has 14 amino acids. V dropped 10 bases and J dropped 3; count of bases not matched to a gene: 8. Germline CDR1 SNHLY, CDR2 FYNNEI.

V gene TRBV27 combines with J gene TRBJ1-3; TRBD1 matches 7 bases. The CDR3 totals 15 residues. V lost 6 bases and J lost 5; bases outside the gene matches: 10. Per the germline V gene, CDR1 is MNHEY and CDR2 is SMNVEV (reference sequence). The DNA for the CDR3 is TGTGCCAGCAGACTTGGGACAGAAGCTCGAAACACCATATATTTT. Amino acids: CASRLGTEARNTIYF.

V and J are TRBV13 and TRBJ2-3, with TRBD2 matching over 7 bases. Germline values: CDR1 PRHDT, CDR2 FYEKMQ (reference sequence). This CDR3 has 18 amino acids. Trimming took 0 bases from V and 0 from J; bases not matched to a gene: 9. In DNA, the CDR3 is TGTGCCAGCAGCTTAGGGACCGCTAGCGGACGTAGCACAGATACGCAGTATTTT. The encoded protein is CASSLGTASGRSTDTQYF.

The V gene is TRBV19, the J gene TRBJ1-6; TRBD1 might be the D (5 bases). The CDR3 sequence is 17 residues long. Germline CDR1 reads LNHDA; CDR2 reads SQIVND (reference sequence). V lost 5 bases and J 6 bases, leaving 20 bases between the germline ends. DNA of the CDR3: TGTGCCAGTAGTGGCGGGACCGCAGTCATTTTTAATTCACCCCTCCACTTT. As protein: CASSGGTAVIFNSPLHF.

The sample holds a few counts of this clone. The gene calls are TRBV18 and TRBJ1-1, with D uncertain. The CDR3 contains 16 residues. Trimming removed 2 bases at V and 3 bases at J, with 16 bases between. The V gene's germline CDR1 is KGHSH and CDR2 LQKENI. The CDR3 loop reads CASSPIRGADDTEAFF. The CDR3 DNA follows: TGTGCCAGCTCACCAATAAGAGGCGCCGACGACACTGAAGCTTTCTTT. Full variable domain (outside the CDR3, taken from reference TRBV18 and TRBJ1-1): NAGVMQNPRHLVRRRGQEARLRCSPMKGHSHVYWYRQLPEEGLKFMVYLQKENIIDESGMPKERFSAEFPKEGPSILRIQQVVRGDSAAYFCASSPIRGADDTEAFFGQGTRLTVV.

CDR3 nucleotides: TGTGCCAGTAGTACCCCCACCGGAGGCGGTGAAAAACTGTTTTTT. Translation: CASSTPTGGGEKLFF. V usage is TRBV19 and J usage is TRBJ1-4; D not resolved. V lost 4 bases and J 7 bases, leaving 16 bases between the germline ends. There are 15 residues in the CDR3. In germline, CDR1 is LNHDA, CDR2 SQIVND (reference sequence). The full variable domain, completed using reference TRBV19 and TRBJ1-4, is DGGITQSPKYLFRKEGQNVTLSCEQNLNHDAMYWYRQDPGQGLRLIYYSQIVNDFQKGDIAEGYSVSREKKESFPLTVTSAQKNPTAFYLCASSTPTGGGEKLFFGSGTQLSVL.

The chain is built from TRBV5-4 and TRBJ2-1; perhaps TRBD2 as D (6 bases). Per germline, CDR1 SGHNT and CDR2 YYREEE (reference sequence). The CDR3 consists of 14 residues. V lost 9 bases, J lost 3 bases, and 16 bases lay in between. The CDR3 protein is CATVAGNDYNEQFF. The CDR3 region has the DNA TGTGCCACCGTGGCGGGGAACGACTACAATGAGCAGTTCTTC.

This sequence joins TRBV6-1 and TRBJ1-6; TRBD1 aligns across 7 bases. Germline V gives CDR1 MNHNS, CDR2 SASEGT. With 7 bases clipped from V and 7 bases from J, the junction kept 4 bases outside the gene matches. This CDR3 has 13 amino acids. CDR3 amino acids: CASTGTENSPLHF. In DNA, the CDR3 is TGTGCCAGCACCGGGACAGAAAATTCACCCCTCCACTTT.

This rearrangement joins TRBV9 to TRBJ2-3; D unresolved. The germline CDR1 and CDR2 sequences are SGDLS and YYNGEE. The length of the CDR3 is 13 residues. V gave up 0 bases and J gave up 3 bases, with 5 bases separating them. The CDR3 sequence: CASSVALTDTQYF. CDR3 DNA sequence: TGTGCCAGCAGCGTAGCTCTAACAGATACGCAGTATTTT.

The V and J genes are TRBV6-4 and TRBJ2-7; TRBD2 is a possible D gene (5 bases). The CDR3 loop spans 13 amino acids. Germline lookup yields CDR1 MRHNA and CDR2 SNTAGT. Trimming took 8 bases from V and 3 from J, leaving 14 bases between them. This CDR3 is CASRKRRSYEQYF. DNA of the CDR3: TGTGCCAGCCGTAAGCGGAGGAGCTACGAGCAGTACTTC.

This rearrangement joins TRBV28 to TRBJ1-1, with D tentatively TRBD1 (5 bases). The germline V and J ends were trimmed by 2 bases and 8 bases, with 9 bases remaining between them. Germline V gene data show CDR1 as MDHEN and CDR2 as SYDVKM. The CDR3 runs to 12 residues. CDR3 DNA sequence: TGTGCCAGCAGTTTAAGGGCAGGGGAAGCTTTCTTT. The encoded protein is CASSLRAGEAFF.

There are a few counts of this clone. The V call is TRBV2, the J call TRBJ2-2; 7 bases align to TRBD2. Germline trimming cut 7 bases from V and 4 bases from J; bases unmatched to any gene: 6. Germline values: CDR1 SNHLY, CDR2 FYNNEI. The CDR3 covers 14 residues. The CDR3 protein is CASTGLESTGELFF. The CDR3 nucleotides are TGTGCCAGCACTGGACTAGAGAGCACCGGGGAGCTGTTTTTT.

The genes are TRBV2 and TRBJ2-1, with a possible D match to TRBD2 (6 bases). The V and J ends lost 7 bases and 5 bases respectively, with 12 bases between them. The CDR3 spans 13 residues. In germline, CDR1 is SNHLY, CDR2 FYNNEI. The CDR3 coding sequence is TGTGCCAGCACGGGGGACTCAAACAATGAGCAGTTCTTC. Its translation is CASTGDSNNEQFF.

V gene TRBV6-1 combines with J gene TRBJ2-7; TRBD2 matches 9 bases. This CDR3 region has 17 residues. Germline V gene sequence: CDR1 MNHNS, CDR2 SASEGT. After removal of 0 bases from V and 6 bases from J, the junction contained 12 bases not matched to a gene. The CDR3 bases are TGTGCCAGCAGTGAAGCGCAGGGGTTAGGCGGGGGGGCCGAGCAGTACTTC. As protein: CASSEAQGLGGGAEQYF.

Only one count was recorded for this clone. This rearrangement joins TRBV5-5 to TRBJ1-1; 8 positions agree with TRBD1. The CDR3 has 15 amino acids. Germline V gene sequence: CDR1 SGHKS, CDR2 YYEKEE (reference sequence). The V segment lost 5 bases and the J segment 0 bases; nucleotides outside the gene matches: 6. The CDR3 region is CASSFPDRVNTEAFF. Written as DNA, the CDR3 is TGTGCCAGCAGTTTCCCGGACAGGGTGAACACTGAAGCTTTCTTT.

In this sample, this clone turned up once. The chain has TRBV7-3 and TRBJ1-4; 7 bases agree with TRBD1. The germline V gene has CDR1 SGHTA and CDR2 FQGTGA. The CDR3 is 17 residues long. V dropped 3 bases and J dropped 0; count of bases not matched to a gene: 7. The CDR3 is CASSLDRKNATNEKLFF. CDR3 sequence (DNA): TGTGCCAGCAGCTTGGACAGGAAAAACGCAACTAATGAAAAACTGTTTTTT.

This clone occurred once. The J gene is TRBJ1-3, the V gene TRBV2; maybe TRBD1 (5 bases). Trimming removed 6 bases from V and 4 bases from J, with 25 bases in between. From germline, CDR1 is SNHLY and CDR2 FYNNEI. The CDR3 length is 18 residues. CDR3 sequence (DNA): TGTGCCAGCAGCCGACAGAGTCAGGAAATACTTGCCGGAAACACCATATATTTT. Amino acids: CASSRQSQEILAGNTIYF.

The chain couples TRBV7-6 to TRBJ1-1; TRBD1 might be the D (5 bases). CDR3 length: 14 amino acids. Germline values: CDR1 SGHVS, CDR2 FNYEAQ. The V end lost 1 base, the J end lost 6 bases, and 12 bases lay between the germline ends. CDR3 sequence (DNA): TGTGCCAGCAGCTTAGGCCGGGGGGTCGCTGAAGCTTTCTTT. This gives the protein CASSLGRGVAEAFF.

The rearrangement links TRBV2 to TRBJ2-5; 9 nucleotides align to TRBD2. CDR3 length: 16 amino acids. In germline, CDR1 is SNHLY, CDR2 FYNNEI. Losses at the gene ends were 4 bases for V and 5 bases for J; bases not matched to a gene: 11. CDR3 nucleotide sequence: TGTGCCAGCAGTGGTTCGGCGGGGGGGTTTAGGGAGACCCAGTACTTC. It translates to CASSGSAGGFRETQYF. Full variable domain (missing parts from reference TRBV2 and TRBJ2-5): EPEVTQTPSHQVTQMGQEVILRCVPISNHLYFYWYRQILGQKVEFLVSFYNNEISEKSEIFDDQFSVERPDGSNFTLKIRSTKLEDSAMYFCASSGSAGGFRETQYFGPGTRLLVL.

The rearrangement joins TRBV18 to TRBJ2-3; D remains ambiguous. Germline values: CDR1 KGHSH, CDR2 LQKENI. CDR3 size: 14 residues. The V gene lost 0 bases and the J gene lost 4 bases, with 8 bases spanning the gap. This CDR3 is CASSPPTTADTQYF. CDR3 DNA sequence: TGTGCCAGCTCACCACCGACAACAGCAGATACGCAGTATTTT.

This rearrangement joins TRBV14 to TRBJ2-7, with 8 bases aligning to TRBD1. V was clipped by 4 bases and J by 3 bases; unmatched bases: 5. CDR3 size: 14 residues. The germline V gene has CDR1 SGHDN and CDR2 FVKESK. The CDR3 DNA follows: TGTGCCAGCAGCCGACAGGGGTCTAACTACGAGCAGTACTTC. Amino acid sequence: CASSRQGSNYEQYF.

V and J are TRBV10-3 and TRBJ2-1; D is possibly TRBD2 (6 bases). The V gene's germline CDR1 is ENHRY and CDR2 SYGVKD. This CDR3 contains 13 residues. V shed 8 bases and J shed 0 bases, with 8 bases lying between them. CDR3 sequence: CAIGGSSYNEQFF. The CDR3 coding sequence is TGTGCCATCGGGGGGAGCTCCTACAATGAGCAGTTCTTC.